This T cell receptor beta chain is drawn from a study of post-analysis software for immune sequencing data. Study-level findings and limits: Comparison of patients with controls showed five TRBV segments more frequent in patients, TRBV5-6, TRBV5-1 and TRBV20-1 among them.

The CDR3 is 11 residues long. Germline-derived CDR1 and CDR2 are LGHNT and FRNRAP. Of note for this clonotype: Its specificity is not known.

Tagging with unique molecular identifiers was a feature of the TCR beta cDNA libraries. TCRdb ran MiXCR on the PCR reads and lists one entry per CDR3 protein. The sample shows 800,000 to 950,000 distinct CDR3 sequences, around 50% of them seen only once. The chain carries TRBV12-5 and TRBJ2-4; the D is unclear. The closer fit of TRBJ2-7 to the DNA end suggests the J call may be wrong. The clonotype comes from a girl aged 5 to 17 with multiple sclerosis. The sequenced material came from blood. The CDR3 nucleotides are TGTGCTAGTGGTTACGCTAGCGAGCAGTACTTC. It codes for CASGYASEQYF.